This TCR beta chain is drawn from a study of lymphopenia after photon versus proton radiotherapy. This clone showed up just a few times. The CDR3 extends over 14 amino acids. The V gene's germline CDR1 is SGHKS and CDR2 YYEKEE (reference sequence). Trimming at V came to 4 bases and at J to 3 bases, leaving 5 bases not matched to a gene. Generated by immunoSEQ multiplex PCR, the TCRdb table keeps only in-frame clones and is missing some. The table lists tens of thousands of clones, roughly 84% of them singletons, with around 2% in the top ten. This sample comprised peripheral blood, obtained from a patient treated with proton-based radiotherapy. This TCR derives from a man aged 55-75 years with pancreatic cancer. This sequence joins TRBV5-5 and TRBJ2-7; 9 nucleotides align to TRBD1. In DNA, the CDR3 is TGTGCCAGCAGCCCCCCGGGACAGGGCTACGAGCAGTACTTC. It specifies CASSPPGQGYEQYF.